This T cell receptor beta chain came from a study of blood T cells in healthy people across ages. As concerns this clonotype: Antigen: not known.

The sample, about 9.2 milliliters of peripheral blood, was drawn from each donor. Sample-barcoded 5' priming and a J-beta primer mix drove a second PCR of roughly 6 to 12 cycles. Each CDR3 protein gets one entry after TCRdb re-called the 5' RACE reads with MiXCR. The sample includes some 710,000 distinct CDR3 sequences, 22% of them seen just once. The CDR3 runs 15 residues. V lost 5 bases and J lost 13; bases outside the gene matches: 17. Findings and limits, study-wide: It was not known whether donors were CMV positive (a possible confounder of expanded clonotype changes). Diversity of TCR beta correlated strongly with naive T cell percentage. Calculation of diversity from one million T cells yielded estimates considered to be underestimates.

The chain links TRBV12-3 or TRBV12-4 to TRBJ2-3; TRBD1 matches at 8 bases. The specimen was blood. The sequence came from a man between 65 and 85 years old in good health. This CDR3 is CASSRQGARTDAEYF. CDR3 coding DNA: TGTGCCAGCAGTCGTCAGGGGGCTAGAACAGATGCGGAGTATTTT.